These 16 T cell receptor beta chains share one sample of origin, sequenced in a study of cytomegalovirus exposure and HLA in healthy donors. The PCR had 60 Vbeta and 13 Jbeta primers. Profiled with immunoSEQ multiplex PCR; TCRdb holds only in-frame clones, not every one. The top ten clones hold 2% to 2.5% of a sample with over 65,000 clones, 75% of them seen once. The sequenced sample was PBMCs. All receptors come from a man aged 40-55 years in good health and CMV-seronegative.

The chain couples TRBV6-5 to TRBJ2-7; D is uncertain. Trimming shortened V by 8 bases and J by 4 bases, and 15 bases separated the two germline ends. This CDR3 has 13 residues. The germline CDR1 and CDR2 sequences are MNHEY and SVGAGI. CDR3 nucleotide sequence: TGTGCCAGCTCGCGAGGTCCGACTTACGAGCAGTACTTC. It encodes CASSRGPTYEQYF.

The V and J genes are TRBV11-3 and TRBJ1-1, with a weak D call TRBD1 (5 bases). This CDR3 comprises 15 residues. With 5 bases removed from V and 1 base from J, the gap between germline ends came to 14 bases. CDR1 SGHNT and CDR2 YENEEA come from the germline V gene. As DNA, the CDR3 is TGTGCCAGCAGCGCTGGGGGGGTGGCGAACACTGAAGCTTTCTTT. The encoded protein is CASSAGGVANTEAFF.

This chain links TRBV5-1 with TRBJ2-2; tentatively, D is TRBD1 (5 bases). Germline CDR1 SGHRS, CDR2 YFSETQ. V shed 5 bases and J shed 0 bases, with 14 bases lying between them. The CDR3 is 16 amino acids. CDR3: CASSHQTDANTGELFF. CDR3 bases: TGCGCCAGCAGTCATCAGACAGACGCGAACACCGGGGAGCTGTTTTTT.

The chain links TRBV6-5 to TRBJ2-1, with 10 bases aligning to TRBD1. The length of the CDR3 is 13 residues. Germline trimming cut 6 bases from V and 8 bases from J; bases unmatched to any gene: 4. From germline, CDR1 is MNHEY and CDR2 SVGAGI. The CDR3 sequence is CASSRDRGHEQFF. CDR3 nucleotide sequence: TGTGCCAGCAGCCGGGACAGGGGACATGAGCAGTTCTTC.

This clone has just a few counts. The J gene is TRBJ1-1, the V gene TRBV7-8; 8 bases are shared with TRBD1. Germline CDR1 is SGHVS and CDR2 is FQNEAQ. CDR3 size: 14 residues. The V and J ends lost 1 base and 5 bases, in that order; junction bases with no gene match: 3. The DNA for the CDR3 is TGTGCCAGCAGCTTAGTTCAGGGGGCGACTGAAGCTTTCTTT. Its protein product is CASSLVQGATEAFF.

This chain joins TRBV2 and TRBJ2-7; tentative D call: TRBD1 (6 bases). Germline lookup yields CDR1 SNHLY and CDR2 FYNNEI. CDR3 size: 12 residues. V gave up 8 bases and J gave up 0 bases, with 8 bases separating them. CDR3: CASGTFSYEQYF. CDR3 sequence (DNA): TGTGCCAGCGGGACATTCTCCTACGAGCAGTACTTC.

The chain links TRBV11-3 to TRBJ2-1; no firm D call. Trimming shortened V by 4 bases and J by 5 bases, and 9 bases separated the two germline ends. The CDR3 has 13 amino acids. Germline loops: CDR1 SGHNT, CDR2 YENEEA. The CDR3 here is CASSSGVHNEQFF. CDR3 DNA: TGTGCCAGCAGCTCCGGTGTCCACAATGAGCAGTTCTTC.

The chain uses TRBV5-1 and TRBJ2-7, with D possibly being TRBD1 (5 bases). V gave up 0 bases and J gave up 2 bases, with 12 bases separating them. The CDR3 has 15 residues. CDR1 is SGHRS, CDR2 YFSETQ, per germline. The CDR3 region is CASSLGAREAYEQYF. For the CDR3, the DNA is TGCGCCAGCAGCTTGGGGGCCAGGGAAGCCTACGAGCAGTACTTC.

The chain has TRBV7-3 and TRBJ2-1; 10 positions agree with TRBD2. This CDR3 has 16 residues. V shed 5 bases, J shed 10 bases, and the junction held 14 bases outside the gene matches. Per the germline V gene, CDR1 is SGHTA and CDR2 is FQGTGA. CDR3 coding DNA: TGTGCCAGCAGCGGTAGCGGGGGGCGCTTAGGGGGCGAGCAGTTCTTC. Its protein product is CASSGSGGRLGGEQFF.

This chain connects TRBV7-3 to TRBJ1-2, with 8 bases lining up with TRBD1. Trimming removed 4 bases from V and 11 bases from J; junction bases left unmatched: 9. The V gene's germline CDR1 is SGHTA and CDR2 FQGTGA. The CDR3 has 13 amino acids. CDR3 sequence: CASSSSTGGVYTF. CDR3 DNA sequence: TGTGCCAGCAGCTCCTCAACAGGGGGGGTTTACACCTTC.

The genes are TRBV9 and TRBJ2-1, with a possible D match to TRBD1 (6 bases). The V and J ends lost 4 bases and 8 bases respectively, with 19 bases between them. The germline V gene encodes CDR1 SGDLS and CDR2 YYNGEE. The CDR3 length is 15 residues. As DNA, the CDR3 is TGTGCCAGCAGCATGATGGGGCCACCAGGGGATGAGCAGTTCTTC. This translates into CASSMMGPPGDEQFF.

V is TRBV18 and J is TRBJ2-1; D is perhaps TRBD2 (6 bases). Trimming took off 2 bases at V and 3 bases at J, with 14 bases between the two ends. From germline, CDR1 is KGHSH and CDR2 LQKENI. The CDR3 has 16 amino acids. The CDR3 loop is CASSPGDSSGYNEQFF. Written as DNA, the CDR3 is TGTGCCAGCTCACCAGGGGACTCATCGGGCTACAATGAGCAGTTCTTC.

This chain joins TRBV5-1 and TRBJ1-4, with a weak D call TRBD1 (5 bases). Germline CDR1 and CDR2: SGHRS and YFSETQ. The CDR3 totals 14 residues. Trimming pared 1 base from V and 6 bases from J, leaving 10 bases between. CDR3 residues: CASSLRGSDEKLFF. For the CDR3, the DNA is TGCGCCAGCAGCTTGAGGGGTTCCGATGAAAAACTGTTTTTT.

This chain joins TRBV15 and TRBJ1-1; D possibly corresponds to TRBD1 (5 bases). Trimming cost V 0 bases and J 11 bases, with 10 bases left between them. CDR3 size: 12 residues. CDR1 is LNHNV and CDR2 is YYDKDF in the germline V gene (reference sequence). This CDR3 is CATSRDRAGAFF. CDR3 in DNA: TGTGCCACCAGCAGAGATAGGGCAGGGGCTTTCTTT.

The CDR3 nucleotides are TGTGCCAGCAGCAACGAGGGGACAGGGGTGGGCGAGCAGTACTTC. Amino acid sequence: CASSNEGTGVGEQYF. This chain connects TRBV7-9 to TRBJ2-7, with 10 bases identical to TRBD1. The junction had 10 bases not matched to a gene; V was cut back by 5 bases and J by 6 bases. Germline lookup yields CDR1 SEHNR and CDR2 FQNEAQ (reference sequence). The CDR3 is 15 amino acids.

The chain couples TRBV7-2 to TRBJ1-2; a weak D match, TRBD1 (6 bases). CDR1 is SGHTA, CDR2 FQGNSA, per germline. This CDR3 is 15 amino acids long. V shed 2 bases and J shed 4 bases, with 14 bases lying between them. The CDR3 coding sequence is TGTGCCAGCAGCTTAAAAGACAGGTCCGGCTATGGCTACACCTTC. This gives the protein CASSLKDRSGYGYTF.